Listed here are 16 T cell receptor beta chains from one sample, sequenced in a study of cytomegalovirus exposure and HLA in healthy donors. Data came from immunoSEQ multiplex PCR; TCRdb stores just in-frame clones and leaves some out. The table shows more than 95,000 clones, with roughly 89% occurring only once. Input material: PBMCs. The receptor set was obtained from a woman between 18 and 29 years old in good health and CMV-seronegative.

This sequence joins TRBV28 and TRBJ2-1; TRBD2 matches at 10 bases. The CDR3 length is 15 residues. In germline, CDR1 is MDHEN, CDR2 SYDVKM. Trimming cost V 10 bases and J 2 bases; bases outside gene matches: 8. As DNA, the CDR3 is TGTGCCACCGACGTGGGACTAGCGACCTACAATGAGCAGTTCTTC. This sequence encodes CATDVGLATYNEQFF.

Comments on this clone: A read error may account for a junction end that differs from germline. The chain uses TRBV11-2 and TRBJ2-5; 7 bases are shared with TRBD2. Per the germline V gene, CDR1 is SGHAT and CDR2 is FQNNGV. The CDR3 has 14 amino acids. CDR3 sequence: CARSGRRDYETQYF. The CDR3 coding sequence is TGTGCCCGCAGCGGAAGAAGGGACTACGAGACCCAGTACTTC.

This chain uses TRBV15 with TRBJ2-7, with TRBD2 matching over 11 bases. The length of the CDR3 is 16 residues. CDR1 and CDR2 (germline): LNHNV, YYDKDF (reference sequence). The trim removed 3 bases at V and 2 bases at J, leaving 6 bases unmatched. The CDR3 here is CATSSYLAGGTYEQYF. For the CDR3, the DNA is TGTGCCACCAGCAGCTATCTAGCGGGGGGCACCTACGAGCAGTACTTC. The variable domain in full, completed from reference TRBV15 and TRBJ2-7, reads DAMVIQNPRYQVTQFGKPVTLSCSQTLNHNVMYWYQQKSSQAPKLLFHYYDKDFNNEADTPDNFQSRRPNTSFCFLDIRSPGLGDTAMYLCATSSYLAGGTYEQYFGPGTRLTVT.

V and J are TRBV19 and TRBJ2-2; D perhaps matches TRBD1 (5 bases). Trimming pared 7 bases from V and 6 bases from J, leaving 21 bases between. The length of the CDR3 is 16 residues. CDR1 LNHDA and CDR2 SQIVND come from the germline V gene (reference sequence). CDR3 DNA sequence: TGTGCCAGTACCATTAGGGGTTACCGGTCGCCCGGGGAGCTGTTTTTT. Protein product: CASTIRGYRSPGELFF.

This clone was seen a single time. The chain employs TRBV7-2 and TRBJ1-4; TRBD1 matches at 7 bases. The CDR3 is made up of 12 amino acids. The germline gives CDR1 SGHTA, CDR2 FQGNSA. With 8 bases clipped from V and 7 bases from J, the junction kept 4 bases outside the gene matches. The CDR3 region is CASGNRGEKLFF. CDR3 DNA: TGTGCCAGCGGAAACAGGGGTGAAAAACTGTTTTTT.

V gene TRBV5-6 combines with J gene TRBJ2-3, with D possibly being TRBD1 (6 bases). V shed 2 bases and J shed 4 bases, with 11 bases lying between them. Germline CDR1 and CDR2: SGHDT and YYEEEE. The CDR3 extends over 14 amino acids. For the CDR3, the DNA is TGTGCCAGCAGCTTAACACAGGGCGCAGATACGCAGTATTTT. Translating it yields CASSLTQGADTQYF.

This rearrangement joins TRBV19 to TRBJ2-1; 7 nucleotides match TRBD1. V was clipped by 4 bases and J by 9 bases; unmatched bases: 9. The length of the CDR3 is 14 residues. From germline, CDR1 is LNHDA and CDR2 SQIVND (reference sequence). This CDR3 reads CASSTGQARSEQFF. DNA of the CDR3: TGTGCCAGTAGTACCGGACAGGCAAGAAGTGAGCAGTTCTTC.

CDR3 sequence: CASSQLAGGDEQFF. CDR3 DNA sequence: TGTGCCAGCTCACAACTAGCGGGGGGGGATGAGCAGTTCTTC. The rearrangement uses TRBV18 and TRBJ2-1; 13 bases match TRBD2. V lost 4 bases to trimming and J lost 8 bases; unmatched junction nucleotides: 2. The CDR3 loop spans 14 amino acids. Per germline, CDR1 KGHSH and CDR2 LQKENI.

The genes are TRBV7-9 and TRBJ2-7; the match to TRBD1 covers 8 bases. Germline V gives CDR1 SEHNR, CDR2 FQNEAQ (reference sequence). With V trimmed by 4 bases and J by 5 bases, 7 bases remained unmatched. This CDR3 spans 14 amino acids. DNA for the CDR3: TGTGCCAGCAGCTCGGACAGGGCAACGCACGAGCAGTACTTC. Translating gives CASSSDRATHEQYF.

The rearrangement uses TRBV19 and TRBJ2-3; D is possibly TRBD2 (5 bases). With 0 bases removed from V and 3 bases from J, the gap between germline ends came to 13 bases. The CDR3 consists of 16 residues. Germline V CDR1 and CDR2: LNHDA, SQIVND (reference sequence). In DNA form, the CDR3 reads TGTGCCAGTAGTATAGAGGCAGGTAGAGGGACAGATACGCAGTATTTT. It translates to CASSIEAGRGTDTQYF.

The V and J genes are TRBV4-3 and TRBJ2-7; D ambiguous. CDR1 LGHNA and CDR2 YSLEER come from the germline V gene. This CDR3 region has 14 residues. With 1 base removed from V and 4 bases from J, the gap between germline ends came to 11 bases. The CDR3 bases are TGCGCCAGCAGCCAAGGTGCAGGTTGGTACGAGCAGTACTTC. Encoded protein: CASSQGAGWYEQYF.

The chain uses TRBV27 and TRBJ2-6; possibly TRBD1 for D (5 bases). V was cut by 5 bases and J by 1 base, with 9 bases left in between. Germline CDR1 and CDR2: MNHEY and SMNVEV (reference sequence). CDR3 length: 15 amino acids. The chain's CDR3 is CASSPDISGANVLTF. The CDR3 nucleotides read TGTGCCAGCAGTCCGGACATATCTGGGGCCAACGTCCTGACTTTC.

A single count supports this clone. The rearrangement joins TRBV28 to TRBJ1-5, with 12 bases identical to TRBD1. There are 16 residues in the CDR3. Trimming took 4 bases from V and 5 from J; bases not matched to a gene: 6. The germline CDR1 and CDR2 sequences are MDHEN and SYDVKM. CDR3 protein: CASSSGTGGLDQPQHF. The DNA for the CDR3 is TGTGCCAGCAGTTCCGGGACAGGGGGCCTGGATCAGCCCCAGCATTTT. Full variable domain (missing parts from reference TRBV28 and TRBJ1-5): DVKVTQSSRYLVKRTGEKVFLECVQDMDHENMFWYRQDPGLGLRLIYFSYDVKMKEKGDIPEGYSVSREKKERFSLILESASTNQTSMYLCASSSGTGGLDQPQHFGDGTRLSIL.

The rearrangement uses TRBV6-5 and TRBJ2-7; D may be TRBD2 (6 bases). The germline CDR1 and CDR2 sequences are MNHEY and SVGAGI. Deletions cut 6 bases from V and 4 bases from J, with 16 bases between. The CDR3 covers 14 residues. DNA for the CDR3: TGTGCCAGCAGAATGGGGGGTTTTGAGTACGAGCAGTACTTC. Translating it yields CASRMGGFEYEQYF.

V and J are TRBV7-2 and TRBJ2-3, with D possibly TRBD2 on 6 matching bases. Trimming cost V 2 bases and J 8 bases, with 17 bases left between them. Germline loops: CDR1 SGHTA, CDR2 FQGNSA. CDR3 length equals 15 residues. The CDR3 here is CASSLFPGIGGTQYF. CDR3 nucleotide sequence: TGTGCCAGCAGCTTATTCCCCGGAATCGGGGGTACGCAGTATTTT.

This chain links TRBV9 with TRBJ2-5, with TRBD2 identical over 15 bases. The CDR3 length is 15 residues. Trimming removed 3 bases from V and 5 bases from J; junction bases left unmatched: 2. Germline V gene sequence: CDR1 SGDLS, CDR2 YYNGEE. The CDR3 DNA follows: TGTGCCAGCAGCGCAGGGACTAGCGGGAGGGAGACCCAGTACTTC. It yields the protein CASSAGTSGRETQYF.